Included here is one T cell receptor (beta chain) sequence, with context. Per the germline V gene, CDR1 is SGHVS and CDR2 is FQNEAQ. Trimming shortened V by 5 bases and J by 9 bases, and 8 bases separated the two germline ends. The CDR3 spans 11 residues. Libraries were prepared by immunoSEQ multiplex PCR; TCRdb keeps only in-frame clonotypes and omits some of them. The table shows some 200,000 clones, with about 80% occurring only once. This sample stems from a study of blood T cell repertoires in COVID-19. At the level of the study: Specimens from acute and convalescent COVID-19 originated in the United States, Italy and Spain. The cDNA or gDNA used as material had been derived from T cells, B-cell-depleted T cells, or PBMCs.

The chain is built from TRBV7-8 and TRBJ2-1; no reliable D call. Sequencing was performed on peripheral blood. This TCR was recovered from a woman older than 75 with COVID-19, enrolled during active disease. CDR3 loop: CASSQSGEQFF. The CDR3 bases are TGTGCCAGCAGCCAGTCCGGTGAGCAGTTCTTC.